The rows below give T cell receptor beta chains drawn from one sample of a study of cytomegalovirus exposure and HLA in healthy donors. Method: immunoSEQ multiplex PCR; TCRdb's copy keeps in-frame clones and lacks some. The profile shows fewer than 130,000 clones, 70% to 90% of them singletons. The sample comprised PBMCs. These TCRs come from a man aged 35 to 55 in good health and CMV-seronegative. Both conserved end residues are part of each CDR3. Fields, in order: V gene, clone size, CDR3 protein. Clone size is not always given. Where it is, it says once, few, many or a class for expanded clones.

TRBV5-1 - CASSFSDSGIAETQYF
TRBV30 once CAWSVQVNYGYTF
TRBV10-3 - CAITPHAGGITGNTIYF
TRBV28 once CASSFLSGAGSYEQYF
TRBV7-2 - CASSLVAGYNSPLHF
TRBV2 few CASTQGFSNQPQHF
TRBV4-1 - CASSQDLGRGPTKNQPQHF
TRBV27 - CASSLSQGMGYEQYF
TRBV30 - CAWSGGRNQPQHF
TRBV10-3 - CAISDGGNEKLFF
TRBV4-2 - CASSQDRGGEKLFF
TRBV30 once CAWGSGNTIYF
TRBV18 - CASSPPGQGRPVEPQHF
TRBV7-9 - CSSSLVAAEAFF
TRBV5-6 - CASSLGVRGGNEQFF
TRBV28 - CASSLRQGGYTF
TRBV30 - CASLGTGAYEQYF
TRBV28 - CASSAPIGYEQYF
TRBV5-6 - CASSSFGLAEGDTQYF
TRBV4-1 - CASSQTSQTHEKLFF
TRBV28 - CASSAQMGYTF
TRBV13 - CASSPRDRYEQYF
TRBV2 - CASSDKYSNQPQHF
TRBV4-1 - CASSQDSSRSNQPQHF
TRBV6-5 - CASSSSGNQPQHF